This TCR beta chain was identified in a study of PD-1 blockade in classical Hodgkin lymphoma. As concerns this clone: The antigen is not known.

Clones were read by immunoSEQ multiplex PCR, and TCRdb kept only the in-frame ones, dropping some. The sample holds roughly 4,800 clones, more than 80% seen once. Described time point: newly diagnosed, previously untreated cHL patient sample. Investigators obtained CD8+ T cells from thawed PBMCs by magnetic negative selection. Study-level results: The drivers behind the repertoire differences, possibly disease activity or prior therapy, remain undefined.

Trimming at V came to 7 bases and at J to 5 bases, leaving 13 bases not matched to a gene. CDR3 length: 15 amino acids. From germline, CDR1 is SEHNR and CDR2 FQNEAQ (reference sequence). This chain links TRBV7-9 with TRBJ2-5, with 7 bases matching TRBD2. Sequencing input: CD8+ T cells from blood. This receptor was taken from a human donor with classical Hodgkin lymphoma. In DNA, the CDR3 is TGTGCCAGCACCCCTACCGGGGGGAGTAGGGAGACCCAGTACTTC. Translation: CASTPTGGSRETQYF. Drawing the rest from reference TRBV7-9 and TRBJ2-5, the complete variable domain is DTGVSQNPRHKITKRGQNVTFRCDPISEHNRLYWYRQTLGQGPEFLTYFQNEAQLEKSRLLSDRFSAERPKGSFSTLEIQRTEQGDSAMYLCASTPTGGSRETQYFGPGTRLLVL.